This record looks at one TCR beta chain sequence and its context. The data stem from a study of blood T cell repertoires in COVID-19. Whole-study context: Collection of acute and convalescent COVID-19 samples took place in the United States, Italy and Spain. PBMCs, B-cell-depleted T cells, or T cells were the source of the cDNA or gDNA that made up the material.

Authors' methods: Estimated nucleated cell counts came from reference gene primer amplification. Method: immunoSEQ multiplex PCR; TCRdb's copy keeps in-frame clones and lacks some. That table is the source of V, J and clone size, and D and trimming were worked out from the DNA. The table shows about 85,000 clones, with roughly 87% occurring only once. Germline V gene data show CDR1 as SEHNR and CDR2 as FQNEAQ (reference sequence). V lost 3 bases, J lost 2 bases, and 7 bases stayed unmatched. The length of the CDR3 is 16 residues. The TCR sequence derives from a man aged 60 to 75 with acute or convalescent COVID-19. V and J are TRBV7-9 and TRBJ1-3, with TRBD1 matching 7 bases. Material for sequencing was peripheral blood. Here the CDR3 reads CASSFPKQGTGNTIYF. The CDR3 bases are TGTGCCAGCAGCTTCCCCAAACAGGGGACTGGAAACACCATATATTTT. The full variable domain, with the rest looked up from reference TRBV7-9 and TRBJ1-3, is DTGVSQNPRHKITKRGQNVTFRCDPISEHNRLYWYRQTLGQGPEFLTYFQNEAQLEKSRLLSDRFSAERPKGSFSTLEIQRTEQGDSAMYLCASSFPKQGTGNTIYFGEGSWLTVV.